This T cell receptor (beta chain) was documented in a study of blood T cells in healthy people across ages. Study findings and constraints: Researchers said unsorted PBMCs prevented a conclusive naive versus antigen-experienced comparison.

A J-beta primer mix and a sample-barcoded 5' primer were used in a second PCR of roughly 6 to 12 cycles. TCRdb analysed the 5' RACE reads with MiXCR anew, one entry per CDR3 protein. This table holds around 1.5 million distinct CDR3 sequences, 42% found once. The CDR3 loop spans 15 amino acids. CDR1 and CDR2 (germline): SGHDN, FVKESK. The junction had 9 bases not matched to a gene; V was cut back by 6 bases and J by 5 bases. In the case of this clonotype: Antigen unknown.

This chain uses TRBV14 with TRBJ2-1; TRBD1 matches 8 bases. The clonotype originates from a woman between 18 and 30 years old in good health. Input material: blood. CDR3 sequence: CASRQDRDPHNEQFF. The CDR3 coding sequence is TGTGCCAGCAGACAGGACAGGGATCCCCACAATGAGCAGTTCTTC.